This entry lists 16 T cell receptor beta chains sequenced from one sample in a study of shared clonotypes between healthy human individuals. Clones were sequenced by immunoSEQ multiplex PCR, and TCRdb holds only the in-frame ones, with some missing. Of under 700,000 clones in the sample, about 95% were seen once. The naive CD8 fraction comprised CD45RO-negative cells positively selected for CCR7 and excluded terminally differentiated effector memory CD45RA+ cells. The sample comprised naive CD8+ T cells sorted from blood. The receptors originated from a woman in her twenties or thirties in good health.

This rearrangement joins TRBV9 to TRBJ2-7; maybe TRBD2 (5 bases). CDR3 size: 13 residues. Per the germline V gene, CDR1 is SGDLS and CDR2 is YYNGEE. Trimming shortened V by 3 bases and J by 4 bases, and 11 bases separated the two germline ends. The CDR3 DNA reads TGTGCCAGCAGCGCAAAAGCGGATTACGAGCAGTACTTC. As protein: CASSAKADYEQYF. Full variable domain (outside the CDR3, taken from reference TRBV9 and TRBJ2-7): DSGVTQTPKHLITATGQRVTLRCSPRSGDLSVYWYQQSLDQGLQFLIQYYNGEERAKGNILERFSAQQFPDLHSELNLSSLELGDSALYFCASSAKADYEQYFGPGTRLTVT.

The chain recombines TRBV2 with TRBJ2-7; D assignment may be TRBD1 or TRBD2 (6 bases each). The ends were cut back, 8 bases at V and 6 bases at J, with 17 bases in the middle. Germline assignment: CDR1 SNHLY and CDR2 FYNNEI. The CDR3 is 13 amino acids. Written as DNA, the CDR3 is TGTGCCAGCGGGGGGCCCTACCCCCTCGAGCAGTACTTC. Encoded protein: CASGGPYPLEQYF.

The chain links TRBV7-9 to TRBJ2-7; D unresolved. The CDR3 loop spans 13 amino acids. Germline assignment: CDR1 SEHNR and CDR2 FQNEAQ (reference sequence). The V end was cut by 5 bases, the J end by 4 bases, with 12 bases between. The CDR3 sequence: CASSHAALYEQYF. The CDR3 DNA is TGTGCCAGCAGCCATGCGGCTTTATACGAGCAGTACTTC.

The chain has TRBV11-2 and TRBJ2-7; 9 nucleotides match TRBD2. The CDR3 runs to 17 residues. The V and J ends lost 3 bases and 3 bases, in that order; junction bases with no gene match: 12. The germline gives CDR1 SGHAT, CDR2 FQNNGV. The CDR3 loop reads CASSFPLIAGANYEQYF. CDR3 bases: TGTGCCAGCAGCTTTCCTCTGATAGCGGGAGCGAACTACGAGCAGTACTTC.

The genes are TRBV11-1 and TRBJ2-7, with D possibly TRBD1 on 6 matching bases. Germline V CDR1 and CDR2: SGHAT, FQDESV (reference sequence). The CDR3 loop spans 15 amino acids. V was cut by 5 bases and J by 0 bases, with 14 bases left in between. This CDR3 is CASSNPRDISYEQYF. CDR3 DNA: TGTGCCAGCAGCAACCCCCGGGACATCTCCTACGAGCAGTACTTC.

The chain has TRBV29-1 and TRBJ2-1; D is possibly TRBD2 (6 bases). Trimming shortened V by 0 bases and J by 3 bases, and 21 bases separated the two germline ends. Germline V gene sequence: CDR1 SQVTM, CDR2 ANQGSEA. CDR3 length: 18 amino acids. The CDR3 sequence: CSVEDLRGDRAGYNEQFF. Here the CDR3 DNA reads TGCAGCGTTGAAGATCTTCGCGGGGATAGAGCTGGCTACAATGAGCAGTTCTTC.

The chain carries TRBV29-1 and TRBJ2-7; the match to TRBD2 covers 7 bases. The V and J ends lost 6 bases and 4 bases, in that order; junction bases with no gene match: 9. Germline values: CDR1 SQVTM, CDR2 ANQGSEA. The CDR3 consists of 13 residues. DNA of the CDR3: TGCAGCGTCGCAGGACTAGTTCTTTACGAGCAGTACTTC. This gives the protein CSVAGLVLYEQYF.

The chain carries TRBV27 and TRBJ1-2; D is uncertain. This CDR3 has 14 residues. V was cut by 2 bases and J by 4 bases, with 11 bases left in between. The germline V gene encodes CDR1 MNHEY and CDR2 SMNVEV (reference sequence). DNA of the CDR3: TGTGCCAGCAGTTTAAACGCCGGTATCTATGGCTACACCTTC. The encoded protein is CASSLNAGIYGYTF.

This chain links TRBV30 with TRBJ1-6; D unclear. The CDR3 extends over 11 amino acids. CDR1 is GTSNPN, CDR2 SVGIG, per germline (reference sequence). V lost 3 bases and J lost 5, with 2 bases in between. CDR3 sequence (DNA): TGTGCCTGGAGCAATAATTCACCCCTCCACTTT. Residues: CAWSNNSPLHF.

This chain uses TRBV4-1 with TRBJ2-5, with TRBD2 matching over 13 bases. The J call may be incorrect, as the DNA end agrees better with TRBJ2-7. The CDR3 consists of 14 residues. Germline CDR1 reads MGHRA; CDR2 reads YSYEKL. The CDR3 DNA reads as TGCGCCAGCAGCCGAGGACTAGCGGGAGACGAGCAGTACTTC. This gives the protein CASSRGLAGDEQYF.

As regards this clone: The sample has other DNA sequences that encode this CDR3 too. V usage is TRBV9 and J usage is TRBJ2-1, with D unresolved. There are 12 residues in the CDR3. Germline V gene lookup returns CDR1 SGDLS and CDR2 YYNGEE. V was cut by 1 base and J by 5 bases, with 4 bases left in between. The CDR3 here is CASSVFDNEQFF. CDR3 bases: TGTGCCAGCAGCGTATTCGACAATGAGCAGTTCTTC.

J is TRBJ1-5 and V is TRBV2; D is ambiguous. V lost 5 bases and J lost 2, with 10 bases in between. This CDR3 region has 14 residues. CDR1 is SNHLY, CDR2 FYNNEI, per germline. The chain's CDR3 is CASSWSDGNQPQHF. CDR3 sequence (DNA): TGTGCCAGCAGTTGGTCCGATGGCAATCAGCCCCAGCATTTT.

The gene calls are TRBV27 and TRBJ2-2; the D is unclear. The germline V gene has CDR1 MNHEY and CDR2 SMNVEV (reference sequence). V was clipped by 7 bases and J by 0 bases, with 3 bases between them. The CDR3 is 12 amino acids. In nucleotides, the CDR3 is TGTGCCAGCATTACGAACACCGGGGAGCTGTTTTTT. This codes for CASITNTGELFF.

The V and J genes are TRBV27 and TRBJ2-5, with 12 positions matching TRBD2. The J call is in doubt because the DNA end fits TRBJ2-7 better. The CDR3 is made up of 15 amino acids. The germline V gene has CDR1 MNHEY and CDR2 SMNVEV (reference sequence). Written as DNA, the CDR3 is TGTGCCAGCCGCCTAGCGGGAGGGGCTTCCTACGAGCAGTACTTC. Encoded protein: CASRLAGGASYEQYF.

With regard to this clone: Other nucleotide sequences in the sample specify the same CDR3. This chain links TRBV27 with TRBJ1-2; TRBD1 matches at 9 bases. Trimming at V came to 3 bases and at J to 4 bases, leaving 3 bases not matched to a gene. This CDR3 is built from 14 residues. Germline V gene data show CDR1 as MNHEY and CDR2 as SMNVEV (reference sequence). The CDR3 coding sequence is TGTGCCAGCAGTTTCACAGGGGGCAGCTATGGCTACACCTTC. The encoded protein is CASSFTGGSYGYTF.

V usage is TRBV4-1 and J usage is TRBJ2-1; D unresolved. In germline, CDR1 is MGHRA, CDR2 YSYEKL. The V end was cut by 3 bases, the J end by 10 bases, with 13 bases between. This CDR3 comprises 13 residues. The DNA for the CDR3 is TGCGCCAGCAGCCAGGTCCCGTGGCGGGAGCAGTTCTTC. This translates into CASSQVPWREQFF.